A selection of T cell receptor beta chains follows, all from one sample in a study of cytomegalovirus exposure and HLA in healthy donors. Profiled with immunoSEQ multiplex PCR; TCRdb holds only in-frame clones, not every one. The sample yields roughly 100,000 clones, roughly three quarters seen once. The sample comprised PBMCs. The receptors stem from a man in his forties in good health and CMV-seronegative. Each CDR3 is given with its conserved first and last residue. Fields, in order: CDR3 protein, CDR3 DNA, V gene, clone size, CDR3 length, D gene, J gene. D genes are given only for firm matches. The size entry is marked missing in some rows and otherwise reads once, few, many or a size class.

CDR3aa: CASSSGTVFMNTEAFF; CDR3nt: TGTGCCAGCAGCTCCGGGACAGTCTTCATGAACACTGAAGCTTTCTTT; v_gene: TRBV11-2; abundance: once; len: 16; d_gene: TRBD1; j_gene: TRBJ1-1
CDR3aa: CASRSSGEGWETQYF; CDR3nt: TGTGCCAGTAGGTCGAGCGGGGAGGGTTGGGAGACCCAGTACTTC; v_gene: TRBV19; abundance: NA; len: 15; d_gene: TRBD2; j_gene: TRBJ2-5
CDR3aa: CSSSLAANTEAFF; CDR3nt: TGTTCCAGCAGCTTAGCGGCAAACACTGAAGCTTTCTTT; v_gene: TRBV7-9; abundance: NA; len: 13; d_gene: NA; j_gene: TRBJ1-1
CDR3aa: CASSYWGQGRDNEQFF; CDR3nt: TGTGCCAGCAGTTACTGGGGACAGGGTCGGGACAATGAGCAGTTCTTC; v_gene: TRBV6-5; abundance: NA; len: 16; d_gene: TRBD1; j_gene: TRBJ2-1
CDR3aa: CSSSLGQEYGYTF; CDR3nt: TGTTCCAGCAGCTTAGGCCAGGAATATGGCTACACCTTC; v_gene: TRBV7-9; abundance: NA; len: 13; d_gene: NA; j_gene: TRBJ1-2
CDR3aa: CASSPPGQLYEQYF; CDR3nt: TGCGCCAGCAGCCCGCCGGGACAGTTATACGAGCAGTACTTC; v_gene: TRBV5-1; abundance: NA; len: 14; d_gene: TRBD1; j_gene: TRBJ2-7
CDR3aa: CASSPDRDYGYTF; CDR3nt: TGTGCCAGCAGCCCCGACAGAGACTATGGCTACACCTTC; v_gene: TRBV13; abundance: NA; len: 13; d_gene: NA; j_gene: TRBJ1-2
CDR3aa: CASSGAGGGNTGELFF; CDR3nt: TGTGCCAGCAGCGGAGCGGGGGGAGGAAACACCGGGGAGCTGTTTTTT; v_gene: TRBV5-4; abundance: NA; len: 16; d_gene: TRBD2; j_gene: TRBJ2-2
CDR3aa: CASTKEGITEAFF; CDR3nt: TGTGCCAGCACTAAGGAGGGGATCACTGAAGCTTTCTTT; v_gene: TRBV6-6; abundance: NA; len: 13; d_gene: NA; j_gene: TRBJ1-1
CDR3aa: CASSFGAQETQYF; CDR3nt: TGTGCCAGCAGCTTTGGGGCTCAAGAGACCCAGTACTTC; v_gene: TRBV7-9; abundance: few; len: 13; d_gene: NA; j_gene: TRBJ2-5